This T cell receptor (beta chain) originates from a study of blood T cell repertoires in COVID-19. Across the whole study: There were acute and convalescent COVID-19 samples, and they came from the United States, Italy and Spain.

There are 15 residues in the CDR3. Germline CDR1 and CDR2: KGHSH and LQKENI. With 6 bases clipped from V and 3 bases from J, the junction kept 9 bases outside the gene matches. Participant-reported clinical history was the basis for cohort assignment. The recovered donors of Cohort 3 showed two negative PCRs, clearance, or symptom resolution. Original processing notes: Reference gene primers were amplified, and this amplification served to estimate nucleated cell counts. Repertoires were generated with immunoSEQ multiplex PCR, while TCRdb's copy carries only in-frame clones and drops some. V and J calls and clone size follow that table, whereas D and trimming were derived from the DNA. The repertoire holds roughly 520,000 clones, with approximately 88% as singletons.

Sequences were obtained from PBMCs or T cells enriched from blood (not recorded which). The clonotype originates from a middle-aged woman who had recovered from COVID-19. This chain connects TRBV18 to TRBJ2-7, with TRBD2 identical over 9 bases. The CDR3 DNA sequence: TGTGCCAGCTCCGCTGGCAGCGGGAGGAGCTACGAGCAGTACTTC. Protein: CASSAGSGRSYEQYF. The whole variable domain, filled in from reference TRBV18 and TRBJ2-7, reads NAGVMQNPRHLVRRRGQEARLRCSPMKGHSHVYWYRQLPEEGLKFMVYLQKENIIDESGMPKERFSAEFPKEGPSILRIQQVVRGDSAAYFCASSAGSGRSYEQYFGPGTRLTVT.